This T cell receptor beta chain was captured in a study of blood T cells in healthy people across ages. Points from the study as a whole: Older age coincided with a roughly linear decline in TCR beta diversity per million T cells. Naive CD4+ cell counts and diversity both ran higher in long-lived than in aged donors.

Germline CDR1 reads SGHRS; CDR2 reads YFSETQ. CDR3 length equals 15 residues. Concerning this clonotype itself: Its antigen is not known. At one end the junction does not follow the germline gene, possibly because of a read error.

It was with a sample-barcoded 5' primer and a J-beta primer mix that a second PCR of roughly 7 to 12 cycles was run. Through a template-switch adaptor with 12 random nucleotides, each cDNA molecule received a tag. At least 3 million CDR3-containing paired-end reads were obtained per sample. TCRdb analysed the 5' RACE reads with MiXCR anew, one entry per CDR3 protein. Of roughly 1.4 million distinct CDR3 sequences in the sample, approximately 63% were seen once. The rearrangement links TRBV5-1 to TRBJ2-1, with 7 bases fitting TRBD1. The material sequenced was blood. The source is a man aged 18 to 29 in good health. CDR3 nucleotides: TGCGCCAGCAGCCACAGACAGGGAAGCGACAATGGGCAGTTCTTC. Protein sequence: CASSHRQGSDNGQFF.